This is a list of T cell receptor beta chains from one sample in a study of T cells in Graves' hyperthyroidism and ophthalmopathy. Via MiXCR, TCRdb re-called the multiplex PCR reads, giving one row per CDR3 protein. The table lists 550,000 to 850,000 distinct CDR3 sequences, around a sixth of them singletons, with 16% in the top ten. Sequencing was carried out using blood. The receptors originated from a woman in her forties or fifties with Graves' hyperthyroidism that later progressed to Graves' ophthalmopathy. The CDR3 runs from the conserved cysteine through the conserved F or W. D genes are given only for firm matches. Not all rows give a size; the values are once, few, many and, for expanded clones, a class.

j_call d_call v_call clone_size cdr3_nt cdr3_aa
TRBJ2-1 TRBD1 TRBV6-5 NA TGTGCCAGCAGTTACTCGGGACAGTCGTACAATGAGCAGTTCTTC CASSYSGQSYNEQFF
TRBJ2-3 TRBD2 TRBV20-1 many TGCAGTGCTACCACAGGACTAGCTCGGGGCACAGATACGCAGTATTTT CSATTGLARGTDTQYF
TRBJ1-2 TRBD1 TRBV27 many TGTGCCAGCAGTCCCCACGACAGGGGGCTGGAGAACTATGGCTACACCTTC CASSPHDRGLENYGYTF
TRBJ2-3 NA TRBV24-1 NA TGTGCCACCAGTGATTGGGATACAGATACGCAGTATTTT CATSDWDTDTQYF
TRBJ2-7 TRBD2 TRBV13 many TGTGCCAGCAGCTTGGGCGGGGGGGCCCTCGAGCAGTACTTC CASSLGGGALEQYF
TRBJ2-7 NA TRBV27 few TGTGCCAGCATACAGTCGCTAACCTACGAGCAGTACTTC CASIQSLTYEQYF
TRBJ2-1 TRBD1 TRBV20-1 NA TGCAGTGCCGCAAAGGGGACAGGGGGCAGATTGGGGAATGAGCAGTTCTTC CSAAKGTGGRLGNEQFF
TRBJ2-5 NA TRBV3-1 few TGTGCCAGCAGGCCGAATCCAGGGTCTACAGAGACCCAGTACTTC CASRPNPGSTETQYF
TRBJ2-5 TRBD2 TRBV7-8 few TGTGCCAGCAGCCAAGGGGTTCTAGCGGGGGGGCCCGGGGAGACCCAGTACTTC CASSQGVLAGGPGETQYF
TRBJ1-2 NA TRBV6-1 many TGTGCCAGCAGAACAAGCCGAGGACAGAACTATGGCTACACCTTC CASRTSRGQNYGYTF
TRBJ2-2 TRBD2 TRBV30 NA TGTGCCTGGAGTGACGGGACTACGAACACCGGGGAGCTGTTTTTT CAWSDGTTNTGELFF
TRBJ2-3 TRBD2 TRBV19 once TGTGCCAGTAGTATAGTGGGAGGGAGAGCAGATACGCAGTATTTT CASSIVGGRADTQYF
TRBJ1-5 TRBD1 TRBV27 few TGTGCCAGCAGGTCACAAGGGACAGTAGGTCAGCCCCAGCATTTT CASRSQGTVGQPQHF
TRBJ2-7 NA TRBV20-1 many TGCAGTGCTCCCAAGGCGGGGCCCCACGAGCAGTACTTC CSAPKAGPHEQYF
TRBJ2-3 NA TRBV6-1 NA TGTGCCAGCAGGACGTATGACACAGATACGCAGTATTTT CASRTYDTDTQYF
TRBJ2-5 NA TRBV6-1 many TGTGCCAGCAGTGAAAGACTACTCCAAGAGACCCAGTACTTC CASSERLLQETQYF
TRBJ2-2 NA TRBV24-1 NA TGTGCCACCAGTAGACTCAACACCGGGGAGCTGTTTTTT CATSRLNTGELFF
TRBJ2-2 TRBD1 TRBV7-9 NA TGTGCCAGCAGTTATACAGGGGGCGGATTCGGGGAGCTGTTTTTT CASSYTGGGFGELFF
TRBJ1-1 NA TRBV19 many TGTGCCAGTAGTTCAGGTTACGCTGAAGCTTTCTTT CASSSGYAEAFF
TRBJ2-1 NA TRBV3-1 many TGTGCCAGCAGCCATGACAATGAGCAGTTCTTC CASSHDNEQFF
TRBJ1-6 TRBD1 TRBV20-1 NA TGCAGTGCTAGCTTCGGACAGGGTAATTCACCCCTCCACTTT CSASFGQGNSPLHF